This T cell receptor (beta chain) was observed in a study of CD8 T cells in ankylosing spondylitis. This CDR3 spans 13 amino acids. V dropped 8 bases and J dropped 7; count of bases not matched to a gene: 3. CDR1 and CDR2 from the germline V gene are SNHLY and FYNNEI. TCRdb analysed the 5' RACE reads with MiXCR anew, one entry per CDR3 protein. The sample lists roughly 120,000 distinct CDR3 sequences; roughly an eighth were seen once. The clonotype originates from a female donor with ankylosing spondylitis or in good health (not recorded which). The rearrangement uses TRBV2 and TRBJ2-1; 12 bases align to TRBD2. The sample was blood, either unsorted or a sorted T cell fraction (not recorded which). The CDR3 loop is CASLGLAGNEQFF. The CDR3 nucleotides read TGTGCCAGCTTAGGACTAGCGGGGAATGAGCAGTTCTTC. Full variable domain (outside the CDR3, taken from reference TRBV2 and TRBJ2-1): EPEVTQTPSHQVTQMGQEVILRCVPISNHLYFYWYRQILGQKVEFLVSFYNNEISEKSEIFDDQFSVERPDGSNFTLKIRSTKLEDSAMYFCASLGLAGNEQFFGPGTRLTVL.